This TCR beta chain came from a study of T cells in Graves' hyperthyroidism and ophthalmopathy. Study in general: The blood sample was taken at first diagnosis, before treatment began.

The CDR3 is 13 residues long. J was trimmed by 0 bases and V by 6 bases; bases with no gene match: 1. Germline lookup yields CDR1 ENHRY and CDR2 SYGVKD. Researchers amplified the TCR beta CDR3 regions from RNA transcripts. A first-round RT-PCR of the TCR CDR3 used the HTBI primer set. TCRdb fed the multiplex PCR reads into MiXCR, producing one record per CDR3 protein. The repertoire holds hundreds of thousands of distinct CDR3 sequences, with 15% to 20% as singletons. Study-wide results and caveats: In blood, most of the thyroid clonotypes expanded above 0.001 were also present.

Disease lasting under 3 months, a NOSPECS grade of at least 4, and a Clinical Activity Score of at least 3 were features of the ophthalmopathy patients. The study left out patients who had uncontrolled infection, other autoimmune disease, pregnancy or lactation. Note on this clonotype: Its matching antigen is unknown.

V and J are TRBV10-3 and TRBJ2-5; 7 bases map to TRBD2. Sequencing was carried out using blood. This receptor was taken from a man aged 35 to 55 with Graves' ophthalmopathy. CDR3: CAISGTNQETQYF. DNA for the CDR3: TGTGCCATCAGCGGGACTAACCAAGAGACCCAGTACTTC.